This T cell receptor (beta chain) comes out of a study of shared T cell receptors in the human thymus. Sequencing was performed with immunoSEQ multiplex PCR; in TCRdb, only in-frame clones are kept and a portion is missing. The sample lists roughly 700,000 clones; approximately 87% were seen once. This CDR3 has 14 amino acids. Germline CDR1 SQVTM, CDR2 ANQGSEA. With 0 bases clipped from V and 4 bases from J, the junction kept 3 bases outside the gene matches. These records were also assigned to another study, of human thymus T cells.

The sequence was collected from a boy under two years old with a congenital heart defect. The gene calls are TRBV29-1 and TRBJ2-7, with TRBD1 matching over 10 bases. Sequencing was done on a sample of thymocytes. CDR3 in DNA: TGCAGCGTTGAAGATCGGGACAGGGGTTACGAGCAGTACTTC. Its protein is CSVEDRDRGYEQYF.